Listed here are 21 T cell receptor beta chains from one sample, sequenced in a study of control samples from healthy donors and cancer patients. Measured with immunoSEQ multiplex PCR; TCRdb has only the in-frame clones, and not every one. The data hold under 60,000 clones, with 93% observed a single time. The sequencing input was PBMCs. These receptor sequences come from a woman aged 50 to 60 with head and neck cancer.

This chain uses TRBV11-2 with TRBJ1-2, with 10 bases matching TRBD1. Germline CDR1 is SGHAT and CDR2 is FQNNGV. The CDR3 is 15 amino acids. The J segment lost 4 bases and the V segment lost 5 bases, leaving 7 bases of the junction unmatched. For the CDR3, the DNA is TGTGCCAGCAGCCCGGGACAGGGGTTGGGCTATGGCTACACCTTC. This encodes CASSPGQGLGYGYTF.

This chain links TRBV5-6 with TRBJ2-1; perhaps TRBD1 as D (5 bases). CDR1 and CDR2 (germline): SGHDT, YYEEEE. The V end lost 4 bases, the J end lost 2 bases, and 16 bases lay between the germline ends. The CDR3 sequence is 16 residues long. The CDR3 protein is CASSPLGQRAYNEQFF. CDR3 coding DNA: TGTGCCAGCAGCCCCCTGGGGCAGCGAGCCTACAATGAGCAGTTCTTC.

The genes are TRBV5-4 and TRBJ2-3, with 8 bases fitting TRBD2. Germline V gives CDR1 SGHNT, CDR2 YYREEE (reference sequence). The CDR3 has 15 amino acids. V shed 4 bases and J 0 bases; nucleotides not matched to a gene: 4. The CDR3: CASSRGGESTDTQYF. CDR3 sequence (DNA): TGTGCCAGCAGCCGGGGGGGGGAGAGCACAGATACGCAGTATTTT.

The genes are TRBV7-2 and TRBJ1-1; perhaps TRBD1 as D (5 bases). From germline, CDR1 is SGHTA and CDR2 FQGNSA. The CDR3 has 14 residues. Trimming stripped 1 base from V and 6 bases from J, with 12 bases between. The CDR3, as DNA: TGTGCCAGCAGCTTAGTAGGGGCCGGAGCTGAAGCTTTCTTT. This translates into CASSLVGAGAEAFF.

CDR3 amino acids: CASSLGTGDSEAFF. The CDR3 coding sequence is TGTGCCAGCAGCCTGGGGACAGGGGACTCTGAAGCTTTCTTT. This chain links TRBV3-1 (or the pseudogene TRBV3-2) with TRBJ1-1; 10 bases fit TRBD1. Germline V lookup: CDR1 LGHDT, CDR2 YNNKEL (reference sequence). The CDR3 has 14 residues. Trimming removed 4 bases from V and 6 bases from J; junction bases left unmatched: 5.

The rearrangement joins TRBV4-1 to TRBJ1-3, with a possible D match to TRBD1 (6 bases). Trimming took off 1 base at V and 0 bases at J, with 10 bases between the two ends. Germline V lookup: CDR1 MGHRA, CDR2 YSYEKL. The CDR3 contains 16 residues. CDR3: CASSQARGTSGNTIYF. CDR3 DNA: TGCGCCAGCAGCCAAGCCAGGGGAACCTCTGGAAACACCATATATTTT.

The chain has TRBV3-1 (or the pseudogene TRBV3-2) and TRBJ1-4; 7 positions agree with TRBD1. Germline-derived CDR1 and CDR2 are LGHDT and YNNKEL (reference sequence). The CDR3 is made up of 14 amino acids. With V trimmed by 4 bases and J by 4 bases, 3 bases remained unmatched. The CDR3 region is CASSRQGSNEKLFF. CDR3 DNA sequence: TGTGCCAGCAGCCGACAGGGAAGTAATGAAAAACTGTTTTTT.

The chain employs TRBV19 and TRBJ2-7, with TRBD2 matching 11 bases. Trimming took 6 bases from V and 0 from J; bases not matched to a gene: 16. In germline, CDR1 is LNHDA, CDR2 SQIVND (reference sequence). This CDR3 has 19 amino acids. DNA of the CDR3: TGTGCCAGTAGCCGCAAGGGACTAGCGGAGGCAGGCAGCTCCTACGAGCAGTACTTC. It specifies CASSRKGLAEAGSSYEQYF.

V is TRBV3-1 (or the pseudogene TRBV3-2) and J is TRBJ2-1, with 9 bases that match TRBD2. Looked up from germline, CDR1 is LGHDT and CDR2 is YNNKEL (reference sequence). The CDR3 covers 20 residues. With 3 bases clipped from V and 0 bases from J, the junction kept 15 bases outside the gene matches. The CDR3, as DNA: TGTGCCAGCAGCCAGCTTCGGACTAGCGAGTCCAAATTCTCCTACAATGAGCAGTTCTTC. This sequence encodes CASSQLRTSESKFSYNEQFF.

This clone is a singleton in its sample. V usage is TRBV5-5 and J usage is TRBJ1-4; D is perhaps TRBD1 (6 bases). The CDR3 extends over 14 amino acids. V was pared by 2 bases and J by 7 bases, with 12 bases between. Germline V CDR1 and CDR2: SGHKS, YYEKEE (reference sequence). CDR3 loop: CASSFPGAGEKLFF. CDR3 coding DNA: TGTGCCAGCAGCTTTCCAGGGGCCGGTGAAAAACTGTTTTTT.

The chain uses TRBV7-3 and TRBJ2-2; TRBD1 agrees at 8 bases. The J segment lost 3 bases and the V segment lost 0 bases, leaving 3 bases of the junction unmatched. Per germline, CDR1 SGHTA and CDR2 FQGTGA. The CDR3 contains 16 residues. The CDR3: CASSLTIQGDTGELFF. For the CDR3, the DNA is TGTGCCAGCAGCTTAACGATACAGGGGGACACCGGGGAGCTGTTTTTT.

The chain combines TRBV28 with TRBJ2-5; TRBD1 might be the D (5 bases). CDR1 and CDR2 (germline): MDHEN, SYDVKM. The length of the CDR3 is 15 residues. V dropped 6 bases and J dropped 5 bases, with 19 bases sitting between them. The CDR3 here is CASRISTRVAETQYF. In nucleotides, the CDR3 is TGTGCCAGCAGGATCTCTACCAGGGTTGCTGAGACCCAGTACTTC.

This clone came up a few times. The chain joins TRBV7-2 to TRBJ1-1, with 7 positions matching TRBD1. The CDR3 consists of 15 residues. V was clipped by 1 base and J by 4 bases; unmatched bases: 6. The germline V gene encodes CDR1 SGHTA and CDR2 FQGNSA. The DNA for the CDR3 is TGTGCCAGCAGCTTAGTAGGGGGCGTGGGCACTGAAGCTTTCTTT. This translates into CASSLVGGVGTEAFF.

The rearrangement links TRBV6-1 to TRBJ2-7, with D hard to call. Germline V gene sequence: CDR1 MNHNS, CDR2 SASEGT. The CDR3 runs 15 residues. V lost 2 bases and J lost 0, with 11 bases in between. The CDR3 bases are TGTGCCAGCAGTGAAAGTGCAGAGAGCTCCTACGAGCAGTACTTC. Translated: CASSESAESSYEQYF.

CDR3 DNA: TGCGCCAGCCTGGACTACTCCTACAATGAGCAGTTCTTC. It encodes CASLDYSYNEQFF. The chain is built from TRBV10-1 and TRBJ2-1; perhaps TRBD2 as D (6 bases). V was trimmed by 8 bases and J by 0 bases, leaving 8 bases between them. Per germline, CDR1 WNHNN and CDR2 SYGVQD (reference sequence). The CDR3 consists of 13 residues.

V is TRBV30 and J is TRBJ1-1; 8 bases map to TRBD1. The CDR3 consists of 16 residues. The germline CDR1 and CDR2 sequences are GTSNPN and SVGIG (reference sequence). V was clipped by 2 bases and J by 1 base; unmatched bases: 9. CDR3 coding DNA: TGTGCCTGGAGTCAATTATGGACAGGGCCGAACACTGAAGCTTTCTTT. This codes for CAWSQLWTGPNTEAFF.

The gene calls are TRBV30 and TRBJ2-5; 12 nucleotides line up with TRBD2. The CDR3 sequence is 14 residues long. The trim removed 4 bases at V and 2 bases at J, leaving 2 bases unmatched. CDR1 is GTSNPN, CDR2 SVGIG, per germline (reference sequence). As DNA, the CDR3 is TGTGCCTGGACTCTAGCGGGGGGGCAAGAGACCCAGTACTTC. Protein sequence: CAWTLAGGQETQYF.

This sequence joins TRBV7-2 and TRBJ1-1, with D uncertain. CDR1 is SGHTA and CDR2 is FQGNSA in the germline V gene. CDR3 size: 13 residues. V dropped 1 base and J dropped 1 base, with 4 bases sitting between them. CDR3 sequence (DNA): TGTGCCAGCAGCTTAGTTCCGAACACTGAAGCTTTCTTT. It specifies CASSLVPNTEAFF.

The chain joins TRBV4-2 to TRBJ2-3; 16 nucleotides agree with TRBD2. The CDR3 contains 15 residues. The V gene's germline CDR1 is LGHNA and CDR2 YNFKEQ. J lost 5 bases, V lost 8 bases, and 4 bases had no gene match. In DNA form, the CDR3 reads TGTGCCAGCGGGGGACTAGCGGGAGGGAAAGATACGCAGTATTTT. It encodes CASGGLAGGKDTQYF.

The V call is TRBV5-1, the J call TRBJ2-1, with 8 bases that match TRBD2. The CDR3 covers 15 residues. V shed 5 bases, J shed 9 bases, and the junction held 13 bases outside the gene matches. Germline V lookup: CDR1 SGHRS, CDR2 YFSETQ. The chain's CDR3 is CASSYTSGLVSEQFF. In nucleotides, the CDR3 is TGCGCCAGCAGTTATACCTCGGGACTAGTTAGTGAGCAGTTCTTC.

The rearrangement uses TRBV5-1 and TRBJ2-1; TRBD2 matches at 8 bases. With V trimmed by 1 base and J by 8 bases, 5 bases remained unmatched. This CDR3 has 14 residues. Per the germline V gene, CDR1 is SGHRS and CDR2 is YFSETQ. Here the CDR3 reads CASSLRGGADEQFF. CDR3 DNA: TGCGCCAGCAGCTTGCGGGGGGGAGCAGATGAGCAGTTCTTC. The full variable domain, in which reference TRBV5-1 and TRBJ2-1 provide the parts outside the CDR3, is KAGVTQTPRYLIKTRGQQVTLSCSPISGHRSVSWYQQTPGQGLQFLFEYFSETQRNKGNFPGRFSGRQFSNSRSEMNVSTLELGDSALYLCASSLRGGADEQFFGPGTRLTVL.